The present TCR beta chain was sequenced within a study of blood T cell repertoires in COVID-19. Study information: Nucleic acid was either cDNA or gDNA, and it came from T cells, B-cell-depleted T cells, or PBMCs.

The CDR3 spans 17 residues. V lost 4 bases, J lost 0 bases, and 15 bases lay in between. Germline V gives CDR1 PRHDT, CDR2 FYEKMQ (reference sequence). TCRdb's table, derived via immunoSEQ multiplex PCR, lists solely in-frame clones and lacks some. The sample consists of 160,000 or so clones, 83% of them appearing once. Sequencing input: peripheral blood. This rearrangement joins TRBV13 to TRBJ2-2, with D tentatively TRBD1 (5 bases). The receptor was derived from a human donor in a cohort sampled during active COVID-19. CDR3 residues: CASSSLWGAANTGELFF. The DNA of the CDR3 is TGTGCCAGCAGCTCCCTGTGGGGCGCCGCGAACACCGGGGAGCTGTTTTTT.